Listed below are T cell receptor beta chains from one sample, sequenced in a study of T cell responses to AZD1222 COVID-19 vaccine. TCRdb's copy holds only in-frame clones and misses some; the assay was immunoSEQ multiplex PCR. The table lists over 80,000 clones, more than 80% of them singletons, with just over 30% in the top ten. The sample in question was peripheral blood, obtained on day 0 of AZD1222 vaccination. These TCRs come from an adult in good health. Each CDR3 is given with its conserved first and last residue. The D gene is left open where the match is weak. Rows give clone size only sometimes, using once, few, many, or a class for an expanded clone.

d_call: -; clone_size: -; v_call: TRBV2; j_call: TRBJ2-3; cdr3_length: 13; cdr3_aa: CASGGLPGQTQYF; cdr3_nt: TGTGCCAGCGGGGGGCTCCCCGGGCAGACGCAGTATTTT
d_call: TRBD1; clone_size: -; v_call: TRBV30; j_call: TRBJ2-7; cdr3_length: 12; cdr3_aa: CAWSLDRGQQYF; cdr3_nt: TGTGCCTGGAGTCTCGACAGGGGACAGCAGTACTTC
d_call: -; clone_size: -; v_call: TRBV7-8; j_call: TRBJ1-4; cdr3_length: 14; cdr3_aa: CASSPGASVEKLFF; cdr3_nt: TGTGCCAGCAGCCCCGGGGCCTCCGTTGAAAAACTGTTTTTT
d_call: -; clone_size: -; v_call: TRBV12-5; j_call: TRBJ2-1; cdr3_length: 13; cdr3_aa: CASGPSVAHEQFF; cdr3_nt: TGTGCTAGTGGCCCCTCGGTAGCCCATGAGCAGTTCTTC
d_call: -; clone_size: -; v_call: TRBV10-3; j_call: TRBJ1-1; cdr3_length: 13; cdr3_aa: CAIRGHMNTEAFF; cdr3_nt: TGTGCCATCAGGGGTCATATGAACACTGAAGCTTTCTTT
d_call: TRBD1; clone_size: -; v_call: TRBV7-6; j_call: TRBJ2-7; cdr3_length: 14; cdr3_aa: CASSLSDRGYEQYF; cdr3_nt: TGTGCCAGCAGCTTATCCGACAGGGGCTACGAGCAGTACTTC
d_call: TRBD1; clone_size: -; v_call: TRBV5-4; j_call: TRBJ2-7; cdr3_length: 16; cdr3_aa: CASSLVRDRAPYEQYF; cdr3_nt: TGTGCCAGCAGCTTGGTCCGGGACAGAGCCCCCTACGAGCAGTACTTC
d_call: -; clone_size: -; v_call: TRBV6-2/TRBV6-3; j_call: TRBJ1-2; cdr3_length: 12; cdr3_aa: CASSSNNYGYTF; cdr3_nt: TGTGCCAGCAGCAGTAATAACTATGGCTACACCTTC
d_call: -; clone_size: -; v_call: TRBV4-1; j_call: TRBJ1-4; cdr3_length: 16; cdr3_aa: CASSAPLGGANEKLFF; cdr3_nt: TGCGCCAGCAGCGCCCCCCTGGGGGGCGCTAATGAAAAACTGTTTTTT
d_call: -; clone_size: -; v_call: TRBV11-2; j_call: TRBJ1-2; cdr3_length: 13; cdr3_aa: CASRGLGSYGYTF; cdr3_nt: TGTGCCAGCAGGGGATTGGGGAGCTATGGCTACACCTTC
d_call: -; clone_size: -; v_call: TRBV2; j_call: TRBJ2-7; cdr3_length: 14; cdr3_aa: CASIAGLGSYEQYF; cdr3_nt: TGTGCCAGCATCGCCGGATTGGGGTCGTACGAGCAGTACTTC
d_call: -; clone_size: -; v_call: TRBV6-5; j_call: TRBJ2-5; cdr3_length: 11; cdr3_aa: CASTPGETQYF; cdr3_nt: TGTGCCAGCACCCCGGGGGAGACCCAGTACTTC
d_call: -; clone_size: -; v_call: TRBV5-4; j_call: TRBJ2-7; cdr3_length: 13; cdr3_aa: CASSLGAAYEQYF; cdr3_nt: TGTGCCAGCAGCTTGGGGGCAGCCTACGAGCAGTACTTC
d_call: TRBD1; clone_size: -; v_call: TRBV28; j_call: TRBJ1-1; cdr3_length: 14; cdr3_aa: CASSSTGEVTEAFF; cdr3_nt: TGTGCCAGCAGTTCGACAGGGGAGGTCACTGAAGCTTTCTTT
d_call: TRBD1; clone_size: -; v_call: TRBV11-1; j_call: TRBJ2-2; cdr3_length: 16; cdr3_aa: CASSLRGTGDTGELFF; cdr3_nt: TGTGCCAGCAGCTTAAGGGGGACAGGGGACACCGGGGAGCTGTTTTTT
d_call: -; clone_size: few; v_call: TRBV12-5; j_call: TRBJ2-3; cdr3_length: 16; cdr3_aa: CASGLVLGGSTDTQYF; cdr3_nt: TGTGCTAGTGGTTTGGTACTTGGGGGTAGCACAGATACGCAGTATTTT
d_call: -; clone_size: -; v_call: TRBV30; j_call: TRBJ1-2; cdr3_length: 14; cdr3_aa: CAWQRRGAGYGYTF; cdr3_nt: TGTGCCTGGCAGCGACGGGGGGCGGGCTATGGCTACACCTTC
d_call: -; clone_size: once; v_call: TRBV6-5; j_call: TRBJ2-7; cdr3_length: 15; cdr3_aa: CASTPGYGGSYEQYF; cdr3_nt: TGTGCCAGCACCCCAGGTTACGGCGGCTCCTACGAGCAGTACTTC
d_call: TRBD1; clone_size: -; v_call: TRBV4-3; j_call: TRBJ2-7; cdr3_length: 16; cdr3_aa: CASSPESGTGEDEQYF; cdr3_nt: TGCGCCAGCAGCCCCGAAAGCGGGACAGGGGAAGACGAGCAGTACTTC
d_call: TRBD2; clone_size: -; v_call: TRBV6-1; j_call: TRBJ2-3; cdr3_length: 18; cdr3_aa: CASSGRTSGPSSTDTQYF; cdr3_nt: TGTGCCAGCAGTGGAAGGACTAGCGGTCCTTCTAGCACAGATACGCAGTATTTT
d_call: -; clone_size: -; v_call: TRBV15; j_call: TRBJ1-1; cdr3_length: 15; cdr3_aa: CATSRDRGIGTEAFF; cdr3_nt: TGTGCCACCAGCAGAGACAGGGGAATCGGTACTGAAGCTTTCTTT
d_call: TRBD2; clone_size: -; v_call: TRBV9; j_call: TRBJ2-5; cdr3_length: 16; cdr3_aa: CASSVGGSTGGETQYF; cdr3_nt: TGTGCCAGCAGCGTAGGGGGGTCTACGGGAGGGGAGACCCAGTACTTC
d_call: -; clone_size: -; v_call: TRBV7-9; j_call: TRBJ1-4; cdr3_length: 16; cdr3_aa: CASSLAVGGTNEKLFF; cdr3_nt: TGTGCCAGCAGCTTAGCTGTGGGGGGAACTAATGAAAAACTGTTTTTT
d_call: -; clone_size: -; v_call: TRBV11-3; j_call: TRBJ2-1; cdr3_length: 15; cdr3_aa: CASSLGIRSYNEQFF; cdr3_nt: TGTGCCAGCAGCTTAGGGATCCGCTCCTACAATGAGCAGTTCTTC
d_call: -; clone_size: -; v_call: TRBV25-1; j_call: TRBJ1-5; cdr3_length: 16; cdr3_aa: CASSSPGHPCNQPQHF; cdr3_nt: TGTGCCAGCAGTTCACCGGGACACCCATGCAATCAGCCCCAGCATTTT
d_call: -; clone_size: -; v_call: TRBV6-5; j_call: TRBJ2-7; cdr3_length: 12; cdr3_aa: CASRGLSIGQYF; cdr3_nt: TGTGCCAGCAGGGGACTTAGCATAGGGCAGTACTTC
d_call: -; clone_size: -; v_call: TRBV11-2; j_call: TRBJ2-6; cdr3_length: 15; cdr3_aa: CASSQGGAGANVLTF; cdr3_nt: TGTGCCAGCAGCCAAGGGGGGGCTGGGGCCAACGTCCTGACTTTC
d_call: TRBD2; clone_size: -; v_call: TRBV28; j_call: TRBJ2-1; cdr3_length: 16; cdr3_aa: CASSLVWLAGGYEQFF; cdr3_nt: TGTGCCAGCAGTTTAGTTTGGCTAGCGGGTGGGTATGAGCAGTTCTTC
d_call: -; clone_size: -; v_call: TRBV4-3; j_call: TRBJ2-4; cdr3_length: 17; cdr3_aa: CASSQDHGGRAKNIQYF; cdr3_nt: TGCGCCAGCAGCCAAGATCACGGGGGGCGAGCCAAAAACATTCAGTACTTC
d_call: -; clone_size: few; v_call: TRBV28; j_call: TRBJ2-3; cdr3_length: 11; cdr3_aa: CASRWGDTQYF; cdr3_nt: TGTGCCAGCCGGTGGGGAGATACGCAGTATTTT
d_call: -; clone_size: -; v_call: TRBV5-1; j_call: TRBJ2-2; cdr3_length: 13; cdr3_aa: CASSPNRGGELFF; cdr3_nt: TGCGCCAGCAGCCCAAACAGAGGCGGGGAGCTGTTTTTT
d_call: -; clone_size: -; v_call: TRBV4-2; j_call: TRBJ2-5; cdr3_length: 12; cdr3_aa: CASSQGGETQYF; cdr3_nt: TGTGCCAGCAGCCAAGGGGGGGAGACCCAGTACTTC